Sequencing of this T cell receptor beta chain was carried out in a study of blood T cell repertoires in COVID-19. The overall study: Samples came from the United States, Italy and Spain, spanning acute and convalescent COVID-19. Sample material is recorded as cDNA or gDNA derived from T cells, B-cell-depleted T cells, or PBMCs.

Per the original data handling: How many nucleated cells were present was estimated from reference gene primer amplification. Method: immunoSEQ multiplex PCR; TCRdb's copy keeps in-frame clones and lacks some. The V and J calls and clone size are taken from that table; D and trimming were inferred from the DNA. The sample records 45,000 to 65,000 clones, roughly nine tenths being singletons. V lost 9 bases and J 4 bases, leaving 19 bases between the germline ends. The germline gives CDR1 LNHDA, CDR2 SQIVND (reference sequence). The length of the CDR3 is 15 residues. The V gene is TRBV19, the J gene TRBJ1-5, with D perhaps TRBD1 (6 bases). Material: peripheral blood. This clonotype originated in a woman of 80 years or more with acute or convalescent COVID-19. The CDR3 DNA reads TGTGCCAGCAGAGCCCCGAGGACAGCTAATCAGCCCCAGCATTTT. This sequence encodes CASRAPRTANQPQHF.